This record looks at one TCR beta chain sequence and its context. Its antigen is not known. The data were taken from a study of CD8 T cells in ankylosing spondylitis. In making TCR beta libraries, quantitative 5'-RACE with molecular barcodes was used. TCRdb recomputed calls from the 5' RACE reads with MiXCR, one row per CDR3 protein. The sample has under 850,000 distinct CDR3 sequences, around 19% seen once. Study conclusions and caveats: Ankylosing spondylitis blood appeared to be characterized by a TCR beta motif of several highly homologous variants. CD8+ by phenotype, disease-linked clones were relatively rare in peripheral blood. Clones tied to disease were said to be significantly enriched in matched ankylosing spondylitis synovial fluid. In synovial fluid and blood from reactive arthritis, some motif variants were previously reported.

The V gene's germline CDR1 is KGHSH and CDR2 LQKENI. The CDR3 consists of 15 residues. Trimming pared 4 bases from V and 7 bases from J, leaving 20 bases between. The source is a male donor with ankylosing spondylitis. Input material: blood, either unsorted or a sorted T cell fraction (not recorded which). V and J are TRBV18 and TRBJ2-7; no clear D. In nucleotides, the CDR3 is TGTGCCAGCTCACTAGGAGTCCGGGCCCCTGGGGAGCAGTACTTC. This sequence encodes CASSLGVRAPGEQYF. The entire variable domain, with the rest obtained from reference TRBV18 and TRBJ2-7, is as follows: NAGVMQNPRHLVRRRGQEARLRCSPMKGHSHVYWYRQLPEEGLKFMVYLQKENIIDESGMPKERFSAEFPKEGPSILRIQQVVRGDSAAYFCASSLGVRAPGEQYFGPGTRLTVT.